This T cell receptor (beta chain) was obtained from a study of CD8 T cells in Susac syndrome. In the multiple sclerosis control group, patients were treatment-naive and had stable or active relapsing-remitting disease. J lost 7 bases, V lost 5 bases, and 4 bases had no gene match. The germline V gene has CDR1 DFQATT and CDR2 SNEGSKA (reference sequence). CDR3 length: 12 amino acids. Random hexamers were used to reverse transcribe about 0.5 to 1 ug of RNA. Across 54 Vbeta and 13 Jbeta, immunoSEQ multiplex PCR amplified TCR beta CDR3. In TCRdb, the immunoSEQ multiplex PCR reads were re-called with MiXCR into one record per CDR3 protein. The repertoire includes a few hundred thousand distinct CDR3 sequences, under 95% of them detected once, and roughly 0.064% sits in the top ten. This clonotype was picked up a small number of times.

Sequencing input: CD4+ T cells from PBMCs. The receptor was isolated from a human donor with multiple sclerosis. The chain is built from TRBV20-1 and TRBJ1-4; 7 nucleotides agree with TRBD1. This chain's CDR3 is CSARQGGEKLFF. The DNA of the CDR3 is TGCAGTGCTCGCCAGGGGGGTGAAAAACTGTTTTTT.